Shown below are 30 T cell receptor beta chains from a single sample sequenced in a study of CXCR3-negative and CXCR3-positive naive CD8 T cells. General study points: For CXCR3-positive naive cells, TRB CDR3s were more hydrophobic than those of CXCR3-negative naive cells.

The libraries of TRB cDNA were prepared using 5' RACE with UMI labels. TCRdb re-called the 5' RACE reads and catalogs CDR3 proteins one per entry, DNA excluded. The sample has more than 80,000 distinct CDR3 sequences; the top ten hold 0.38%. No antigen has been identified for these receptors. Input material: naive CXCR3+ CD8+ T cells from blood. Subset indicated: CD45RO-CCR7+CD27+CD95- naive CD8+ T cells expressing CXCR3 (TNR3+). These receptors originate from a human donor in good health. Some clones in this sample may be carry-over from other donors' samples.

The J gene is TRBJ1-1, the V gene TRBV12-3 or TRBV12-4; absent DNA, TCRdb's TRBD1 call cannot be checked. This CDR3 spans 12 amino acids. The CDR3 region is CASSPVGGEAFF.

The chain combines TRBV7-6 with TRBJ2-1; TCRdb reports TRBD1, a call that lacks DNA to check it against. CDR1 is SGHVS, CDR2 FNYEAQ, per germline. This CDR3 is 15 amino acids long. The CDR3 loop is CASSETVLEYNEQFF.

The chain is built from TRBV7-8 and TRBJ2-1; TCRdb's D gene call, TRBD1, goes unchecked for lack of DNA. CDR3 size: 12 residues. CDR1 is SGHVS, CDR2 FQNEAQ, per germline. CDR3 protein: CASRDRHNEQFF.

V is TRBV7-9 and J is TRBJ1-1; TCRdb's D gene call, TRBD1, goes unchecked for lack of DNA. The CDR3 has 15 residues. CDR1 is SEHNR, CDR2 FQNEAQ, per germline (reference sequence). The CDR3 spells CASSLVTGMNTEAFF.

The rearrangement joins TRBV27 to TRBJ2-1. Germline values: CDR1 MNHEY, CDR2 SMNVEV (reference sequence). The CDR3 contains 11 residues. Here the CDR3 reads CASRRNNEQFF.

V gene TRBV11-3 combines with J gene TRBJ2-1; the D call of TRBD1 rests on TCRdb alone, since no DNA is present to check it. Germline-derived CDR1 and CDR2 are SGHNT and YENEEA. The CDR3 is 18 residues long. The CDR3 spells CASSLRDRAPGRNNEQFF.

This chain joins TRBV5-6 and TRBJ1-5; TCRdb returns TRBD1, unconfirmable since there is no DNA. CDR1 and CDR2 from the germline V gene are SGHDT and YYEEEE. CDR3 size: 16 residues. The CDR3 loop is CASSLAFGGTNQPQHF.

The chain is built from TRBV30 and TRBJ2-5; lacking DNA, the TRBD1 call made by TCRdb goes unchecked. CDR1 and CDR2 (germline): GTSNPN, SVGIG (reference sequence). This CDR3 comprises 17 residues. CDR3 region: CAWSVAVGTGVMETQYF.

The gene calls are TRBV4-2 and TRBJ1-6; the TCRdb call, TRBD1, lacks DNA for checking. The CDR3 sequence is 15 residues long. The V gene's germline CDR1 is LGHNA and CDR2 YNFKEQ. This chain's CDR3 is CASSPPGTGSSPLHF.

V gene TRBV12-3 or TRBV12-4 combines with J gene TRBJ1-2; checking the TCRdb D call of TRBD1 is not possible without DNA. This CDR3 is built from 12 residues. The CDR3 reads CASRQGAYGYTF.

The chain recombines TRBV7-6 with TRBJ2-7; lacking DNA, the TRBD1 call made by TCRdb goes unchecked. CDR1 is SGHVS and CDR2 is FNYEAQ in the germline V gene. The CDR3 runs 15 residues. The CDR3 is CASSLSWDGDYEQYF.

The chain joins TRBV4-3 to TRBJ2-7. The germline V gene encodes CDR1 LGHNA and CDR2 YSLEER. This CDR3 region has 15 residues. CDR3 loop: CASSQLENAGYEQYF.

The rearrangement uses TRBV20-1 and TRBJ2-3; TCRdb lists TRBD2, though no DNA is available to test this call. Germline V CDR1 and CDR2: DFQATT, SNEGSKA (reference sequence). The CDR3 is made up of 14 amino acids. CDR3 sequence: CSAPGLARTDTQYF.

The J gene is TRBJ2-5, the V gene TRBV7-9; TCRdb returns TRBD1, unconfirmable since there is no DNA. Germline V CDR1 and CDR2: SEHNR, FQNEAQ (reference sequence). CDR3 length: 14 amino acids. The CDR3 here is CASSSGQGKETQYF.

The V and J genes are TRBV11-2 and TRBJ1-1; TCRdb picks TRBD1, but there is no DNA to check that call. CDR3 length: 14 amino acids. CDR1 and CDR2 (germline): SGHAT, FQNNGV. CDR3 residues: CASSSGQFNTEAFF.

The CDR3: CASSLGAVASNQPQHF. The rearrangement uses TRBV7-9 and TRBJ1-5. CDR1 and CDR2 from the germline V gene are SEHNR and FQNEAQ (reference sequence). The CDR3 runs to 16 residues.

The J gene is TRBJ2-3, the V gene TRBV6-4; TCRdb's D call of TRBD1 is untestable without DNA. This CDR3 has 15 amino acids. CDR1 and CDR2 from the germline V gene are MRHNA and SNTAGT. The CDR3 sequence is CASSEGATVADTQYF.

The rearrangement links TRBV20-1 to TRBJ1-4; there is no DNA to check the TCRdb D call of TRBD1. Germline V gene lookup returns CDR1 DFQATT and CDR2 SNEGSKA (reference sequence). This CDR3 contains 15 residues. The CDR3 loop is CSARGPPLQGTLLIF.

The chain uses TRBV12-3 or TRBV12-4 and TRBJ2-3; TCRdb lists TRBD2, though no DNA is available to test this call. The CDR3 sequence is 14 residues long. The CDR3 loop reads CASTLTSSTDTQYF.

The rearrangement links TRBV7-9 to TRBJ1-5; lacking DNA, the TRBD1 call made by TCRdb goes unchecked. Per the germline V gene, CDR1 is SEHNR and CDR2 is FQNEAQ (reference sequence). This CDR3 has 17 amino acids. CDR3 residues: CASSLAPGPSGDQPQHF.

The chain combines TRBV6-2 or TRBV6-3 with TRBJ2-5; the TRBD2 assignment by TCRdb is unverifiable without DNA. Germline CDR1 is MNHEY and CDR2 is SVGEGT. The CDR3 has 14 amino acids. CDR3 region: CASSATYFQETQYF.

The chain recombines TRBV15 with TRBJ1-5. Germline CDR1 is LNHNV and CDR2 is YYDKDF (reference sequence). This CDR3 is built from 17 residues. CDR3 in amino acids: CATSRDHPQMGYQPQHF.

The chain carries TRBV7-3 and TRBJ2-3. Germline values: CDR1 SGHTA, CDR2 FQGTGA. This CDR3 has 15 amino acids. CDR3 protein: CASSLSGSSTDTQYF.

The chain's CDR3 is CASTLGDRDYEQYF. V gene TRBV12-3 or TRBV12-4 combines with J gene TRBJ2-7; the TCRdb call, TRBD1, lacks DNA for checking. This CDR3 comprises 14 residues.

The CDR3: CASTSLVAWLDTETYEQYF. The chain couples TRBV28 to TRBJ2-7; with no DNA, the TCRdb D assignment of TRBD1 cannot be verified. Germline V gene data show CDR1 as MDHEN and CDR2 as SYDVKM. CDR3 size: 19 residues.

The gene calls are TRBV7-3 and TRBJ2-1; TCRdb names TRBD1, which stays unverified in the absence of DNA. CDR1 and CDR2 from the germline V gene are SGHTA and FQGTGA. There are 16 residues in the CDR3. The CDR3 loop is CASSQVTGRSYNEQFF. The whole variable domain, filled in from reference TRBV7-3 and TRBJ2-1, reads GAGVSQTPSNKVTEKGKYVELRCDPISGHTALYWYRQSLGQGPEFLIYFQGTGAADDSGLPNDRFFAVRPEGSVSTLKIQRTERGDSAVYLCASSQVTGRSYNEQFFGPGTRLTVL.

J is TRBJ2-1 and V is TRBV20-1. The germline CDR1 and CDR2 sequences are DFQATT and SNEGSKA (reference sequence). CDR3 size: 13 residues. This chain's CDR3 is CSARKSSYNEQFF.

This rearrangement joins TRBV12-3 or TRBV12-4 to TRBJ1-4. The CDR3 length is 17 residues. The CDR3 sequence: CASRYRGAAATNEKLFF.

The CDR3: CSASRRGSYEQYF. V and J are TRBV20-1 and TRBJ2-7; the D call of TRBD2 rests on TCRdb alone, since no DNA is present to check it. Per the germline V gene, CDR1 is DFQATT and CDR2 is SNEGSKA (reference sequence). The CDR3 runs to 13 residues.

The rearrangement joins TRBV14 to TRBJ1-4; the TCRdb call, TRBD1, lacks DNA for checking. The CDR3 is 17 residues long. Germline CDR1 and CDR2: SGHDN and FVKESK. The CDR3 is CASSQDRVPSLAEKLFF.